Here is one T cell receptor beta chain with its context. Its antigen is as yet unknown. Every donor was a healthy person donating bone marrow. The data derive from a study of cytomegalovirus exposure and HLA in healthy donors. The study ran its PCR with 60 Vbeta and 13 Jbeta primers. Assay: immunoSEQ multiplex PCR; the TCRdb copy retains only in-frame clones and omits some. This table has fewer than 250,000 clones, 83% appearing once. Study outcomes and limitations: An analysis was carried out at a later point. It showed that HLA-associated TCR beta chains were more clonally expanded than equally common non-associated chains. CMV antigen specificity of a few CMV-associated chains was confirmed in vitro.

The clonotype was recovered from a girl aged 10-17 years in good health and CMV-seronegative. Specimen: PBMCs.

The CDR3 sequence is CASSSDRVTLSGGYTF. The CDR3 DNA sequence: TGTGCCAGCAGCTCGGACAGGGTAACCCTCTCGGGCGGCTACACCTTC. V usage is TRBV7-9 and J usage is TRBJ1-2; 8 nucleotides line up with TRBD1. Germline CDR1 SEHNR, CDR2 FQNEAQ (reference sequence). Trimming at V came to 4 bases and at J to 8 bases, leaving 15 bases not matched to a gene. The CDR3 consists of 16 residues.